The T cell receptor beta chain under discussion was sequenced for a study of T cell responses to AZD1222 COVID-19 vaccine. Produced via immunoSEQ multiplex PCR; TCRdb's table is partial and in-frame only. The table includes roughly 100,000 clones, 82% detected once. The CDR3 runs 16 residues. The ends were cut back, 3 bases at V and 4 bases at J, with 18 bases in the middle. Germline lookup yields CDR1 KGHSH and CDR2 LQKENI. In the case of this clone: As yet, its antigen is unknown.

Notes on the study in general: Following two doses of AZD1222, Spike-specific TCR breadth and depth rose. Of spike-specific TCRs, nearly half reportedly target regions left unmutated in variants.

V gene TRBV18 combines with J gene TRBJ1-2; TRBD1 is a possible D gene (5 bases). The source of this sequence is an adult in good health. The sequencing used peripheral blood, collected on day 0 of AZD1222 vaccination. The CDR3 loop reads CASSPRAGEGVYGYTF. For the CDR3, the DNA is TGTGCCAGCTCACCTCGTGCCGGGGAAGGGGTCTATGGCTACACCTTC.